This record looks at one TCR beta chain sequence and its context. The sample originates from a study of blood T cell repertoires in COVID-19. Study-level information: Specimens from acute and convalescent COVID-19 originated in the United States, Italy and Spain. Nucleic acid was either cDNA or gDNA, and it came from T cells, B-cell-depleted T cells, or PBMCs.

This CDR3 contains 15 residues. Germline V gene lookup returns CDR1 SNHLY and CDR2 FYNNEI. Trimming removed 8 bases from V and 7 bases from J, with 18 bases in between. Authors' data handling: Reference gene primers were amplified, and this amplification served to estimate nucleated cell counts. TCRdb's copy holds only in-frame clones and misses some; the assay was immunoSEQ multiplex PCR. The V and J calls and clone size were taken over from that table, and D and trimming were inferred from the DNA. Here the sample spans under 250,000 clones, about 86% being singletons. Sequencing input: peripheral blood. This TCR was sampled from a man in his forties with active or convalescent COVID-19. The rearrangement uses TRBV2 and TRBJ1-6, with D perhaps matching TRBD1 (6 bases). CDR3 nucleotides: TGTGCCAGCTCGCCCCTCGGGACACTAAATTCACCCCTCCACTTT. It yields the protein CASSPLGTLNSPLHF.